Included here is one TCR beta chain sequence, with context. Its target is not known. These data belong to a study of cytomegalovirus exposure and HLA in healthy donors. Study-level points and caveats: Among the CMV-associated chains, a few were confirmed in vitro as specific for CMV antigens.

Primers: 60 Vbeta forward and 13 Jbeta reverse. Original data processing: The count from a later analysis was about 80 million unique TCR beta chains, some 11 million of them shared. Some clones are missing from TCRdb's copy, which holds only in-frame ones; the method was immunoSEQ multiplex PCR. V and J calls and clone size are given by that table; D and trimming were obtained from the DNA. The sample comprises roughly 160,000 clones, approximately 80% of which are singletons, and around 9.8% rests with the top ten. The sample comprised PBMCs. This sequence was found in a man between 18 and 35 years old in good health and CMV-seropositive.

The CDR3 is CASSLAPNSYNEQFF. The CDR3 nucleotides are TGTGCCAGCAGCTTAGCTCCCAACTCCTACAATGAGCAGTTCTTC. The V and J genes are TRBV7-2 and TRBJ2-1, with no clear D. Germline assignment: CDR1 SGHTA and CDR2 FQGNSA. The V end lost 0 bases, the J end lost 0 bases, and 6 bases lay between the germline ends. The CDR3 is 15 residues long.